These 18 T cell receptor beta chains share one sample of origin, sequenced in a study of T cell repertoires in cytomegalovirus infection. MiXCR, applied by TCRdb to the reads, yields one record per CDR3 protein. The sample lists some 920,000 distinct CDR3 sequences, roughly 30% seen once, with over 11% in the top ten. Their antigens are not known. The sequencing used cultured CD8+ T cells from PBMCs, collected from culture after CMV antigen stimulation. The receptors stem from a human donor in good health (CMV status not recorded). Some clones in this sample may be carry-over from other donors' samples.

The chain combines TRBV6-1 with TRBJ2-7, with D perhaps matching TRBD2 (6 bases). Germline-derived CDR1 and CDR2 are MNHNS and SASEGT. The CDR3 is 13 amino acids. V was pared by 8 bases and J by 1 base, with 12 bases between. DNA for the CDR3: TGTGCCAGCGGGCGCGGGGCATCCTACGAGCAGTACGTC. Amino acid sequence: CASGRGASYEQYV.

The chain joins TRBV7-8 to TRBJ2-7; 9 nucleotides align to TRBD1. Trimming at V came to 1 base and at J to 7 bases, leaving 5 bases not matched to a gene. Germline V gene sequence: CDR1 SGHVS, CDR2 FQNEAQ. The CDR3 runs 14 residues. The CDR3 loop is CASSLGATGGEQYF. CDR3 in DNA: TGTGCCAGCAGCTTAGGAGCGACAGGGGGGGAGCAGTACTTC. The entire variable domain, with the rest obtained from reference TRBV7-8 and TRBJ2-7, is as follows: GAGVSQSPRYKVAKRGQDVALRCDPISGHVSLFWYQQALGQGPEFLTYFQNEAQLDKSGLPSDRFFAERPEGSVSTLKIQRTQQEDSAVYLCASSLGATGGEQYFGPGTRLTVT.

This clonotype was detected only a few times. The V and J genes are TRBV4-1 and TRBJ1-1; D remains unclear. Germline V lookup: CDR1 MGHRA, CDR2 YSYEKL. V lost 3 bases, J lost 3 bases, and 14 bases lay in between. There are 15 residues in the CDR3. The CDR3 DNA reads as TGCGCCAGCAGCCACGATATACGGGTGGACACTGAAGCTTTCTTT. Translation: CASSHDIRVDTEAFF.

CDR3 nucleotides: TGCAGTGCTAGAGATCTGGCGAGCTATGGCTACACCTTC. Protein sequence: CSARDLASYGYTF. The chain employs TRBV20-1 and TRBJ1-2; D remains ambiguous. With 0 bases removed from V and 4 bases from J, the gap between germline ends came to 9 bases. Germline V gene sequence: CDR1 DFQATT, CDR2 SNEGSKA (reference sequence). This CDR3 spans 13 amino acids.

The chain has TRBV6-5 and TRBJ2-7; D gene unclear. The germline CDR1 and CDR2 sequences are MNHEY and SVGAGI. The CDR3 covers 16 residues. Trimming cost V 5 bases and J 5 bases, with 22 bases left between them. CDR3 coding DNA: TGTGCCAGCAGTGCCAACACAGAGGCCCCCGGTCACGAGCAGTACTTC. Protein: CASSANTEAPGHEQYF.

The table lists this clonotype with a few counts. The chain has TRBV7-9 and TRBJ1-2; D remains ambiguous. V lost 2 bases to trimming and J lost 4 bases, with 8 bases between them. CDR3 length equals 13 residues. Germline loops: CDR1 SEHNR, CDR2 FQNEAQ (reference sequence). The CDR3 nucleotides read TGTGCCAGCAGCTTACACGTTTCCTATGGCTACACCTTC. It yields the protein CASSLHVSYGYTF.

This clonotype has a single count. The V call is TRBV6-5, the J call TRBJ2-7, with D perhaps matching TRBD1 or TRBD2 (7 bases each). CDR3 length equals 15 residues. The germline V gene has CDR1 MNHEY and CDR2 SVGAGI. Trimming took off 6 bases at V and 2 bases at J, with 17 bases between the two ends. CDR3: CASSPGGGSTYEQYV. The CDR3 DNA sequence: TGTGCCAGCAGCCCAGGGGGGGGAAGCACCTACGAGCAGTACGTC.

This clonotype was counted ten times or more. The chain couples TRBV7-6 to TRBJ2-5; TRBD2 matches 10 bases. The CDR3 is 17 amino acids. Germline lookup yields CDR1 SGHVS and CDR2 FNYEAQ. The V gene end was trimmed by 4 bases and the J gene end by 2 bases; junction bases not matched to a gene: 10. CDR3 sequence: CASSSQSSGGSQETQYF. The DNA for the CDR3 is TGTGCCAGCAGCTCTCAATCTAGCGGGGGTTCGCAAGAGACCCAGTACTTC.

This clonotype was picked up a small number of times. The chain carries TRBV12-5 and TRBJ2-2; D might be TRBD1 (6 bases). V dropped 5 bases and J dropped 1 base, with 17 bases sitting between them. CDR3 length: 17 amino acids. CDR1 and CDR2 (germline): LGHNT, FRNRAP. CDR3 loop: CASGTETGWGNTGELFF. The CDR3 DNA sequence: TGTGCTAGTGGTACCGAGACAGGTTGGGGGAACACCGGGGAGCTGTTTTTT.

This clonotype occurred a few times. This chain joins TRBV28 and TRBJ1-5, with D unresolved. In germline, CDR1 is MDHEN, CDR2 SYDVKM. This CDR3 is built from 13 residues. The ends were cut back, 7 bases at V and 6 bases at J, with 13 bases in the middle. CDR3 coding DNA: TGTGCCAGCAACCTCGAGGTCCCTCAGCCCCAGCATTTT. It translates to CASNLEVPQPQHF. Full variable domain (outside the CDR3, taken from reference TRBV28 and TRBJ1-5): DVKVTQSSRYLVKRTGEKVFLECVQDMDHENMFWYRQDPGLGLRLIYFSYDVKMKEKGDIPEGYSVSREKKERFSLILESASTNQTSMYLCASNLEVPQPQHFGDGTRLSIL.

The chain carries TRBV6-2 or TRBV6-3 and TRBJ1-1; 7 bases match TRBD1. CDR1 is MNHEY, CDR2 SVGEGT, per germline. The CDR3 is 15 amino acids. Trimming cost V 2 bases and J 0 bases; bases outside gene matches: 3. The CDR3 sequence: CASSYRTGMNTEAFF. The CDR3 coding sequence is TGTGCCAGCAGTTACAGGACAGGCATGAACACTGAAGCTTTCTTT.

This clonotype was observed a few times. This chain connects TRBV19 to TRBJ1-1; maybe TRBD1 (5 bases). V was clipped by 1 base and J by 3 bases, with 12 bases between them. The CDR3 extends over 15 amino acids. The germline V gene encodes CDR1 LNHDA and CDR2 SQIVND (reference sequence). This CDR3 is CASSIVRGSDTEAFF. The CDR3 DNA is TGTGCCAGTAGTATAGTACGGGGCTCGGACACTGAAGCTTTCTTT. The full variable domain, with the rest looked up from reference TRBV19 and TRBJ1-1, is DGGITQSPKYLFRKEGQNVTLSCEQNLNHDAMYWYRQDPGQGLRLIYYSQIVNDFQKGDIAEGYSVSREKKESFPLTVTSAQKNPTAFYLCASSIVRGSDTEAFFGQGTRLTVV.

The CDR3 sequence is CATIRDAQETQYF. CDR3 DNA sequence: TGTGCCACTATCCGGGACGCGCAAGAGACCCAGTACTTC. The rearrangement links TRBV6-1 to TRBJ2-5; the D call may be TRBD1 or TRBD2 (5 bases each). Trimming removed 10 bases from V and 2 bases from J, with 14 bases in between. The germline CDR1 and CDR2 sequences are MNHNS and SASEGT. The CDR3 is made up of 13 amino acids.

There are a few counts of this clonotype. V is TRBV7-9 and J is TRBJ2-7, with D hard to call. CDR3 length: 13 amino acids. V was clipped by 6 bases and J by 0 bases, with 9 bases between them. Germline V gene sequence: CDR1 SEHNR, CDR2 FQNEAQ (reference sequence). Written as DNA, the CDR3 is TGTGCCAGCAGTTCCCTCAGCTCCTACGAGCAGTACTTC. As protein: CASSSLSSYEQYF. Based on the CDR3 plus reference TRBV7-9 and TRBJ2-7, the full variable domain is DTGVSQNPRHKITKRGQNVTFRCDPISEHNRLYWYRQTLGQGPEFLTYFQNEAQLEKSRLLSDRFSAERPKGSFSTLEIQRTEQGDSAMYLCASSSLSSYEQYFGPGTRLTVT.

The J gene is TRBJ1-5, the V gene TRBV6-1; 9 bases agree with TRBD1. From germline, CDR1 is MNHNS and CDR2 SASEGT. The CDR3 is made up of 19 amino acids. The trim removed 0 bases at V and 1 base at J, leaving 10 bases unmatched. The CDR3 DNA follows: TGTGCCAGCAGTGAAGCGCTTGGGACAGGGTGGCGGAGCAATCAGCCCCAGCATTTT. Its translation is CASSEALGTGWRSNQPQHF.

V gene TRBV5-6 combines with J gene TRBJ2-7; D may be TRBD1 (6 bases). CDR1 SGHDT and CDR2 YYEEEE come from the germline V gene. There are 14 residues in the CDR3. The V and J ends lost 0 bases and 3 bases respectively, with 10 bases between them. The CDR3 bases are TGTGCCAGCAGCTTGGAAGGGGACATCTACGAGCAGTACGTC. Translation: CASSLEGDIYEQYV.

The rearrangement uses TRBV7-6 and TRBJ2-7; D not resolved. Deletions cut 10 bases from V and 0 bases from J, with 16 bases between. This CDR3 has 14 amino acids. Germline loops: CDR1 SGHVS, CDR2 FNYEAQ. The CDR3 protein is CATRVSSGSYEQYV. The CDR3 DNA is TGTGCCACTCGTGTGTCCTCCGGCTCCTACGAGCAGTACGTC.

The V gene is TRBV5-1, the J gene TRBJ2-2; tentatively, D is TRBD1 (8 bases). CDR1 is SGHRS and CDR2 is YFSETQ in the germline V gene. Between the trimmed V and J ends, which lost 1 base and 5 bases, there was a span of 12 bases. The CDR3 consists of 15 residues. CDR3: CASSLTGGVTGELFF. The CDR3 nucleotides read TGCGCCAGCAGCTTGACAGGGGGGGTGACCGGGGAGCTGTTTTTT. Drawing the rest from reference TRBV5-1 and TRBJ2-2, the complete variable domain is KAGVTQTPRYLIKTRGQQVTLSCSPISGHRSVSWYQQTPGQGLQFLFEYFSETQRNKGNFPGRFSGRQFSNSRSEMNVSTLELGDSALYLCASSLTGGVTGELFFGEGSRLTVL.